The 20 T cell receptor beta chains given below trace back to one sample, sequenced in a study of cytomegalovirus exposure and HLA in healthy donors. The PCR had 60 Vbeta and 13 Jbeta primers. Here immunoSEQ multiplex PCR was the method, and the copy in TCRdb shows in-frame clones only, minus some. This table has some 180,000 clones, approximately 85% appearing once. Sequenced input: PBMCs. Receptors originate from a man aged 25-45 years in good health and CMV-seropositive.

J is TRBJ2-1 and V is TRBV4-1; 7 bases align to TRBD2. Germline-derived CDR1 and CDR2 are MGHRA and YSYEKL. Losses at the gene ends were 1 base for V and 8 bases for J; bases not matched to a gene: 8. The CDR3 has 15 amino acids. CDR3 nucleotide sequence: TGCGCCAGCAGCCAAGGGGCTGGGGGGGACCATGAGCAGTTCTTC. Translated, it gives CASSQGAGGDHEQFF.

The chain has TRBV7-9 and TRBJ2-3; D unresolved. CDR3 length: 15 amino acids. CDR1 and CDR2 from the germline V gene are SEHNR and FQNEAQ (reference sequence). The V end lost 5 bases, the J end lost 1 base, and 13 bases lay between the germline ends. CDR3 nucleotide sequence: TGTGCCAGCAGCGGAACGAGAGGAGGCACAGATACGCAGTATTTT. Protein: CASSGTRGGTDTQYF.

This chain uses TRBV14 with TRBJ2-7; TRBD1 is a possible D gene (5 bases). The V gene's germline CDR1 is SGHDN and CDR2 FVKESK. The CDR3 has 12 residues. Trimming removed 1 base from V and 10 bases from J, with 11 bases in between. The CDR3 DNA reads as TGTGCCAGCAGCCAAGTCCCCAGGGCCCAGTACTTC. This translates into CASSQVPRAQYF.

The chain joins TRBV20-1 to TRBJ1-3, with D unclear. Germline CDR1 DFQATT, CDR2 SNEGSKA (reference sequence). The CDR3 has 11 residues. V lost 5 bases and J lost 0, with 2 bases in between. CDR3 coding DNA: TGCAGTGCTTACTCTGGAAACACCATATATTTT. Its translation: CSAYSGNTIYF.

The chain carries TRBV7-8 and TRBJ1-4; D unclear. Looked up from germline, CDR1 is SGHVS and CDR2 is FQNEAQ. The CDR3 has 13 residues. Trimming shortened V by 5 bases and J by 3 bases, and 7 bases separated the two germline ends. For the CDR3, the DNA is TGTGCCAGCAGCCCCGGGTCTAATGAAAAACTGTTTTTT. Protein sequence: CASSPGSNEKLFF.

V and J are TRBV18 and TRBJ2-1; perhaps TRBD1 as D (6 bases). The CDR3 is made up of 16 amino acids. V was shortened by 4 bases and J by 0 bases, with 13 bases between the two germline ends. CDR1 and CDR2 (germline): KGHSH, LQKENI. In nucleotides, the CDR3 is TGTGCCAGCTCACGTCGGACAGATTACTCCTACAATGAGCAGTTCTTC. Translation: CASSRRTDYSYNEQFF.

The rearrangement joins TRBV11-3 to TRBJ1-3, with no clear D. The CDR3 length is 15 residues. V was shortened by 5 bases and J by 4 bases, with 15 bases between the two germline ends. Germline V gives CDR1 SGHNT, CDR2 YENEEA. As DNA, the CDR3 is TGTGCCAGCAGCCCCCCGGAGGCATACGGAAACACCATATATTTT. The encoded protein is CASSPPEAYGNTIYF.

The rearrangement links TRBV5-1 to TRBJ2-7, with 8 bases identical to TRBD2. The V segment lost 2 bases and the J segment 3 bases; nucleotides outside the gene matches: 7. The CDR3 consists of 15 residues. CDR1 and CDR2 from the germline V gene are SGHRS and YFSETQ. The CDR3 coding sequence is TGCGCCAGCAGCTTATCCAGCGGGAGTAACTACGAGCAGTACTTC. Protein: CASSLSSGSNYEQYF.

The V call is TRBV19, the J call TRBJ1-1, with D perhaps matching TRBD1 (5 bases). This CDR3 is 13 amino acids long. Germline CDR1 and CDR2: LNHDA and SQIVND (reference sequence). V lost 3 bases and J lost 1, with 6 bases in between. For the CDR3, the DNA is TGTGCCAGTAGTATCCAGGGGAACACTGAAGCTTTCTTT. It translates to CASSIQGNTEAFF.

J is TRBJ2-1 and V is TRBV5-4, with 10 nucleotides matching TRBD2. Looked up from germline, CDR1 is SGHNT and CDR2 is YYREEE (reference sequence). The CDR3 runs to 15 residues. After removal of 4 bases from V and 8 bases from J, the junction contained 9 bases not matched to a gene. The CDR3 nucleotides read TGTGCCAGCAGCCCAAGCGGGAGGGCCGGAGATGAGCAGTTCTTC. Protein: CASSPSGRAGDEQFF.

V and J are TRBV5-8 and TRBJ2-3, with TRBD2 identical over 9 bases. Germline V gene sequence: CDR1 SGHTS, CDR2 YDEGEE. The CDR3 runs 17 residues. After removal of 4 bases from V and 2 bases from J, the junction contained 11 bases not matched to a gene. This chain's CDR3 is CASSPGSASGTTDTQYF. CDR3 in DNA: TGTGCCAGCAGCCCCGGTTCAGCTAGCGGGACCACAGATACGCAGTATTTT.

The rearrangement uses TRBV9 and TRBJ1-4, with 8 bases aligning to TRBD1. Losses at the gene ends were 3 bases for V and 1 base for J; bases not matched to a gene: 2. Germline loops: CDR1 SGDLS, CDR2 YYNGEE. The CDR3 contains 15 residues. CDR3 nucleotide sequence: TGTGCCAGCAGCGGCAGGGGGCTAACTAATGAAAAACTGTTTTTT. Translation: CASSGRGLTNEKLFF.

The chain uses TRBV4-1 and TRBJ2-1, with 7 bases lining up with TRBD1. Germline values: CDR1 MGHRA, CDR2 YSYEKL. This CDR3 is 16 amino acids long. The ends lost 3 bases at V and 4 bases at J; junction bases unmatched: 9. The CDR3 sequence: CASSQRGTVPYNEQFF. Written as DNA, the CDR3 is TGCGCCAGCAGCCAGCGTGGGACAGTCCCGTACAATGAGCAGTTCTTC.

This clone came up once. The chain joins TRBV5-1 to TRBJ2-3, with D maybe TRBD2 (7 bases). CDR1 is SGHRS, CDR2 YFSETQ, per germline. Trimming left V 4 bases short and J 5 bases short, with 11 bases between. The CDR3 runs to 13 residues. This CDR3 is CASSQGGGDTQYF. Here the CDR3 DNA reads TGCGCCAGCAGCCAGGGAGGGGGAGATACGCAGTATTTT.

V is TRBV7-9 and J is TRBJ2-1, with TRBD2 identical over 12 bases. CDR1 and CDR2 (germline): SEHNR, FQNEAQ (reference sequence). The CDR3 consists of 15 residues. Trimming took 5 bases from V and 8 from J; bases not matched to a gene: 7. The CDR3 loop reads CASSHSSGGVDEQFF. The DNA of the CDR3 is TGTGCCAGCAGCCATTCTAGCGGGGGGGTGGATGAGCAGTTCTTC.

The chain carries TRBV6-1 and TRBJ2-1; no firm D call. Trimming cost V 2 bases and J 2 bases, with 13 bases left between them. CDR1 MNHNS and CDR2 SASEGT come from the germline V gene. The CDR3 sequence is 16 residues long. The CDR3 nucleotides are TGTGCCAGCAGTGAATGGGCCAGTGTACCCTACAATGAGCAGTTCTTC. This codes for CASSEWASVPYNEQFF.

The CDR3 DNA follows: TGTGCCAGTAGTATTGGCCCGACGGAGGCTTTCTTT. It specifies CASSIGPTEAFF. This chain uses TRBV19 with TRBJ1-1, with D hard to call. The CDR3 has 12 amino acids. Trimming took 3 bases from V and 11 from J, leaving 13 bases between them. Germline lookup yields CDR1 LNHDA and CDR2 SQIVND (reference sequence).

The J gene is TRBJ2-1, the V gene TRBV7-2; perhaps TRBD1 as D (5 bases). There are 15 residues in the CDR3. V was cut by 6 bases and J by 8 bases, with 20 bases left in between. Germline V gene sequence: CDR1 SGHTA, CDR2 FQGNSA. CDR3 coding DNA: TGTGCCAGCAGATGGACAACAGTCTTTTCCGATGAGCAGTTCTTC. This codes for CASRWTTVFSDEQFF.

This clone has only one observation. V is TRBV15 and J is TRBJ2-3; D perhaps matches TRBD1 (6 bases). Germline lookup yields CDR1 LNHNV and CDR2 YYDKDF (reference sequence). V lost 4 bases to trimming and J lost 1 base, with 12 bases between them. The CDR3 consists of 15 residues. The chain's CDR3 is CATSNRQARTDTQYF. The CDR3 nucleotides are TGTGCCACCAGCAACAGACAGGCCCGCACAGATACGCAGTATTTT.

The gene calls are TRBV19 and TRBJ2-5; 7 bases are shared with TRBD2. Trimming cost V 10 bases and J 11 bases; bases outside gene matches: 10. The CDR3 extends over 11 amino acids. Germline assignment: CDR1 LNHDA and CDR2 SQIVND (reference sequence). The CDR3 DNA sequence: TGTGCCACCGGGGGGTATTTGGAGCAGTACTTC. Translating it yields CATGGYLEQYF.